Sequencing of this TCR beta chain was carried out in a study of CD4 T cells in relation to SARS-CoV-2 and coronaviruses. Measured with immunoSEQ multiplex PCR; TCRdb has only the in-frame clones, and not every one. The sample gives 18,000 or so clones, 70% to 80% of which show up once; approximately 30% is in the top ten. CD4+ T cells from unexposed donors were obtained before the COVID-19 pandemic (2011-2018). CD4+ T cells were isolated from the cells after less than 13 days of culture. Testing used SARS-CoV-2 S/N and four cold-coronavirus spikes on unexposed-donor CD4+ T cells, cells permitting. Cultures received half-medium IL-2 refreshes on days 3 and 7. The germline V gene encodes CDR1 KGHDR and CDR2 SFDVKD. The J segment lost 0 bases and the V segment lost 4 bases, leaving 5 bases of the junction unmatched. This CDR3 spans 17 amino acids. Worth noting for this clone: The antigen remains undetermined.

The V and J genes are TRBV24-1 and TRBJ2-7; 13 nucleotides line up with TRBD2. Material: CD4+ T cells from PBMCs, cultured in vitro. The TCR originated in a human donor in good health. The CDR3 is CATSEGTSGMRSYEQYF. In DNA form, the CDR3 reads TGTGCCACCAGTGAGGGGACTAGCGGGATGCGCTCCTACGAGCAGTACTTC.